The 19 T cell receptor beta chains below come from one sample, sequenced in a study of T cell responses to AZD1222 COVID-19 vaccine. Sequencing used immunoSEQ multiplex PCR; TCRdb keeps in-frame clones, though not all of them. The repertoire consists of 80,000 to 100,000 clones, with approximately 94% occurring once and the leading ten covering about 13%. This specimen consisted of peripheral blood, obtained on day 0 of AZD1222 vaccination. The origin of the receptors is an adult in good health.

This rearrangement joins TRBV7-7 to TRBJ2-2; 10 nucleotides align to TRBD2. The V gene's germline CDR1 is SSHAT and CDR2 FNYEAQ (reference sequence). The CDR3 is made up of 18 amino acids. V shed 5 bases, J shed 0 bases, and the junction held 9 bases outside the gene matches. The CDR3 sequence: CASSPSAGGTTNTGELFF. CDR3 nucleotide sequence: TGTGCCAGCAGCCCCTCAGCGGGAGGGACTACGAACACCGGGGAGCTGTTTTTT.

This chain links TRBV2 with TRBJ1-5, with 9 bases identical to TRBD1. Trimming at V came to 6 bases and at J to 9 bases, leaving 24 bases not matched to a gene. Germline values: CDR1 SNHLY, CDR2 FYNNEI. This CDR3 has 19 amino acids. The CDR3 coding sequence is TGTGCCAGCAGAGCATGGCGGGGACAGGGTGAAGACCCGCGGAGGCCCCAGCATTTT. It is translated as CASRAWRGQGEDPRRPQHF. The whole variable domain, remainder taken from reference TRBV2 and TRBJ1-5, is EPEVTQTPSHQVTQMGQEVILRCVPISNHLYFYWYRQILGQKVEFLVSFYNNEISEKSEIFDDQFSVERPDGSNFTLKIRSTKLEDSAMYFCASRAWRGQGEDPRRPQHFGDGTRLSIL.

The CDR3 bases are TGCGCCAGCAGCCAAGATCCGCGCGGGGACCCCTACGAGCAGTACTTC. It yields the protein CASSQDPRGDPYEQYF. The gene calls are TRBV4-1 and TRBJ2-7, with D possibly TRBD2 on 6 matching bases. This CDR3 comprises 16 residues. The germline gives CDR1 MGHRA, CDR2 YSYEKL. V was pared by 0 bases and J by 2 bases, with 14 bases between.

This clone was seen only a few times. This chain joins TRBV4-3 and TRBJ2-3; TRBD1 aligns across 9 bases. Trimming cost V 4 bases and J 0 bases; bases outside gene matches: 8. CDR1 is LGHNA, CDR2 YSLEER, per germline. The CDR3 contains 17 residues. The CDR3 spells CASSLGDRERSTDTQYF. DNA of the CDR3: TGCGCCAGCAGCCTGGGGGACAGGGAGAGGAGCACAGATACGCAGTATTTT.

The chain joins TRBV2 to TRBJ1-5; no firm D call. The CDR3 loop spans 13 amino acids. V lost 3 bases to trimming and J lost 6 bases, with 9 bases between them. The germline V gene has CDR1 SNHLY and CDR2 FYNNEI. CDR3 sequence: CASSEGSGQPQHF. DNA for the CDR3: TGTGCCAGCAGTGAGGGTAGCGGTCAGCCCCAGCATTTT.

The V and J genes are TRBV5-1 and TRBJ1-5; D unclear. The length of the CDR3 is 16 residues. V was clipped by 0 bases and J by 0 bases, with 10 bases between them. Germline-derived CDR1 and CDR2 are SGHRS and YFSETQ. CDR3 in amino acids: CASSLVVANSNQPQHF. The CDR3 bases are TGCGCCAGCAGCTTGGTAGTTGCGAATAGCAATCAGCCCCAGCATTTT.

The genes are TRBV18 and TRBJ1-1; D is unclear. The V end lost 2 bases, the J end lost 1 base, and 11 bases lay between the germline ends. The CDR3 covers 15 residues. Germline lookup yields CDR1 KGHSH and CDR2 LQKENI. CDR3 sequence reads: CASSPNSGRNTEAFF. The CDR3 DNA reads as TGTGCCAGCTCACCAAACTCTGGTCGGAACACTGAAGCTTTCTTT.

The genes are TRBV28 and TRBJ2-5; 11 nucleotides match TRBD2. V dropped 2 bases and J dropped 2; count of bases not matched to a gene: 4. CDR1 is MDHEN, CDR2 SYDVKM, per germline. The CDR3 length is 16 residues. In DNA, the CDR3 is TGTGCCAGCAGTTTAGGGACTAGCGGATCACAAGAGACCCAGTACTTC. Residues: CASSLGTSGSQETQYF.

This chain connects TRBV18 to TRBJ2-2; 8 bases fit TRBD2. The V and J ends lost 8 bases and 0 bases, in that order; junction bases with no gene match: 17. This CDR3 region has 19 residues. Germline V gene lookup returns CDR1 KGHSH and CDR2 LQKENI. The CDR3, as DNA: TGTGCCAGCCCTTATGGCGGGGGGCCGACAAATCCGAACACCGGGGAGCTGTTTTTT. This translates into CASPYGGGPTNPNTGELFF.

The gene calls are TRBV2 and TRBJ2-5; D is possibly TRBD1 or TRBD2 (5 bases each). The CDR3 contains 13 residues. CDR1 is SNHLY and CDR2 is FYNNEI in the germline V gene. Trimming shortened V by 1 base and J by 4 bases, and 7 bases separated the two germline ends. The CDR3 coding sequence is TGTGCCAGCAGTGAAGGGGGGATAGAGACCCAGTACTTC. It specifies CASSEGGIETQYF.

This chain's CDR3 is CASRITGVSNEKLFF. The CDR3 bases are TGTGCCAGTAGGATAACAGGGGTTTCTAATGAAAAACTGTTTTTT. The chain carries TRBV19 and TRBJ1-4, with 7 bases matching TRBD1. CDR1 is LNHDA and CDR2 is SQIVND in the germline V gene (reference sequence). The CDR3 covers 15 residues. V lost 6 bases, J lost 3 bases, and 7 bases stayed unmatched. The whole variable domain, filled in from reference TRBV19 and TRBJ1-4, reads DGGITQSPKYLFRKEGQNVTLSCEQNLNHDAMYWYRQDPGQGLRLIYYSQIVNDFQKGDIAEGYSVSREKKESFPLTVTSAQKNPTAFYLCASRITGVSNEKLFFGSGTQLSVL.

J is TRBJ1-1 and V is TRBV5-1; D unclear. Germline V lookup: CDR1 SGHRS, CDR2 YFSETQ. The CDR3 extends over 17 amino acids. Trimming shortened V by 0 bases and J by 2 bases, and 17 bases separated the two germline ends. The CDR3 reads CASSLAVGSLGNTEAFF. As DNA, the CDR3 is TGCGCCAGCAGCTTGGCCGTCGGGTCTTTGGGCAACACTGAAGCTTTCTTT.

The chain joins TRBV2 to TRBJ2-7, with D uncertain. Trimming took 3 bases from V and 3 from J, leaving 3 bases between them. This CDR3 contains 11 residues. In germline, CDR1 is SNHLY, CDR2 FYNNEI. The CDR3 bases are TGTGCCAGCAGTGACAGCTACGAGCAGTACTTC. This codes for CASSDSYEQYF.

This clone was seen a single time. The chain recombines TRBV7-2 with TRBJ2-1, with TRBD2 identical over 12 bases. The germline V gene encodes CDR1 SGHTA and CDR2 FQGNSA. V trimming: 5 bases; J trimming: 1 base; junction bases outside the gene matches: 6. The CDR3 extends over 17 amino acids. In DNA, the CDR3 is TGTGCCAGCAGCGAGGGGACTAGCGGGCTTTCCTACAATGAGCAGTTCTTC. Translated, it gives CASSEGTSGLSYNEQFF.

Only one count was recorded for this clone. The chain joins TRBV12-3 or TRBV12-4 to TRBJ2-7; D gene ambiguous. The V and J ends lost 3 bases and 2 bases respectively, with 8 bases between them. This CDR3 has 13 residues. Here the CDR3 DNA reads TGTGCCAGCAGTTTGAGTAGTACCTACGAGCAGTACTTC. The encoded protein is CASSLSSTYEQYF.

The chain carries TRBV7-7 and TRBJ2-3; TRBD2 is a possible D gene (7 bases). There are 14 residues in the CDR3. CDR1 is SSHAT, CDR2 FNYEAQ, per germline (reference sequence). The CDR3 sequence: CASSRGLSTDTQYF. The CDR3 DNA reads TGTGCTAGCTCGCGGGGGCTCAGCACAGATACGCAGTATTTT.

CDR3 protein: CASSVGLAVDEQFF. Written as DNA, the CDR3 is TGTGCCAGTAGCGTCGGACTAGCCGTCGATGAGCAGTTCTTC. This rearrangement joins TRBV19 to TRBJ2-1, with 8 bases aligning to TRBD2. J gave up 8 bases and V 6 bases, and 9 bases lay outside the gene matches. This CDR3 contains 14 residues. Germline CDR1 LNHDA, CDR2 SQIVND (reference sequence).

The chain joins TRBV15 to TRBJ2-1, with D perhaps matching TRBD2 (7 bases). V was shortened by 0 bases and J by 1 base, with 10 bases between the two germline ends. Germline CDR1 LNHNV, CDR2 YYDKDF (reference sequence). CDR3 size: 16 residues. CDR3 coding DNA: TGTGCCACCAGCAGAGACCGGGGGGCTTCCTACAATGAGCAGTTCTTC. Translation gives CATSRDRGASYNEQFF.

The gene calls are TRBV19 and TRBJ1-2, with a tentative D call TRBD1 (6 bases). Germline loops: CDR1 LNHDA, CDR2 SQIVND (reference sequence). Trimming removed 4 bases from V and 7 bases from J, with 13 bases in between. The CDR3 has 13 residues. CDR3 in amino acids: CASSNWGASGYTF. CDR3 in DNA: TGTGCCAGTAGTAATTGGGGGGCGTCTGGCTACACCTTC.